This TCR beta chain appears in the sequencing data of a study of blood T cell repertoires in COVID-19. Study as a whole: Both acute and convalescent COVID-19 samples were obtained from the United States, Italy and Spain. Sample material is recorded as cDNA or gDNA derived from T cells, B-cell-depleted T cells, or PBMCs.

Generated by immunoSEQ multiplex PCR, the TCRdb table keeps only in-frame clones and is missing some. The table lists a few hundred thousand clones, 75% to 90% of them singletons. The CDR3 contains 16 residues. Germline CDR1 LNHDA, CDR2 SQIVND (reference sequence). With 7 bases removed from V and 7 bases from J, the gap between germline ends came to 20 bases. The genes are TRBV19 and TRBJ1-6; possible D gene TRBD1, 6 bases. This TCR came from a woman between 18 and 29 years old with acute or convalescent COVID-19. The sequenced sample consisted of peripheral blood. The CDR3 protein is CASTDTAGTMNSPLHF. For the CDR3, the DNA is TGTGCCAGTACCGACACCGCTGGGACAATGAATTCACCCCTCCACTTT.